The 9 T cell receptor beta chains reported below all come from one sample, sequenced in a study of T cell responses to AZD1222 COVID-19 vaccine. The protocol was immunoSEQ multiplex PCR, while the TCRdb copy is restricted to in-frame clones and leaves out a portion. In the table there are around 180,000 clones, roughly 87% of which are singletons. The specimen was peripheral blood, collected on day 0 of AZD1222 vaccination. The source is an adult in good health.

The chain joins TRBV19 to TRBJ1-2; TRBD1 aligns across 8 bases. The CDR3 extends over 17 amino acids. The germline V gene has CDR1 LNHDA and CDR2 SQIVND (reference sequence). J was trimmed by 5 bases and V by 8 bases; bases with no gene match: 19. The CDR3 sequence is CASSNRDRNLLGYGYTF. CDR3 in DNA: TGTGCCAGTTCTAACCGGGACAGGAACCTCCTGGGGTATGGCTACACCTTC.

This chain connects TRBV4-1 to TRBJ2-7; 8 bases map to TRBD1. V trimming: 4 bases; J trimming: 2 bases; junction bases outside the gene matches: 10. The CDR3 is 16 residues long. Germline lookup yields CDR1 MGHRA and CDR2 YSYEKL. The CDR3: CASSRPDRGRTYEQYF. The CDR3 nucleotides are TGCGCCAGCAGCCGGCCTGACAGGGGACGTACCTACGAGCAGTACTTC.

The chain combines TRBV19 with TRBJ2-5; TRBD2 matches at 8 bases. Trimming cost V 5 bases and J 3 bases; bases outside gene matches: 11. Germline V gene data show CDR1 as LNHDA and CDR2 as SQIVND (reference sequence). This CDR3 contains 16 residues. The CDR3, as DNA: TGTGCCAGTAGTCCCCCCGTGCGCGGGAGGAAAGAGACCCAGTACTTC. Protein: CASSPPVRGRKETQYF.

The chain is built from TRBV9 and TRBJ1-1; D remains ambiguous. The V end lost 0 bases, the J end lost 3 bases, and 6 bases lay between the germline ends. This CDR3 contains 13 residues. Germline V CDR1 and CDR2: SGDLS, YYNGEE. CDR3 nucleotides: TGTGCCAGCAGCGTAGAACACCACACTGAAGCTTTCTTT. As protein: CASSVEHHTEAFF.

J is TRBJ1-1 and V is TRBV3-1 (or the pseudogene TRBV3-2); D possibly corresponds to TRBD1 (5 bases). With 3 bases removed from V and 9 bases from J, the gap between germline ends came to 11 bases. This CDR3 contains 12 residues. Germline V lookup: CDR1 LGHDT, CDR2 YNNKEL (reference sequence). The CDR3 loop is CASSQGGVKAFF. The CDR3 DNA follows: TGTGCCAGCAGCCAGGGGGGAGTAAAAGCTTTCTTT.

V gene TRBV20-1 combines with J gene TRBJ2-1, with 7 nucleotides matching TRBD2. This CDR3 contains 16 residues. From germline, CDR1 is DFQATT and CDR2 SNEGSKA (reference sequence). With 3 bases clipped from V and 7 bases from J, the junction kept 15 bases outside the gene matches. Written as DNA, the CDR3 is TGCAGTGCTAGTGTCCCCATGAGCGGGAAAGGAAATGAGCAGTTCTTC. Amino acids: CSASVPMSGKGNEQFF.

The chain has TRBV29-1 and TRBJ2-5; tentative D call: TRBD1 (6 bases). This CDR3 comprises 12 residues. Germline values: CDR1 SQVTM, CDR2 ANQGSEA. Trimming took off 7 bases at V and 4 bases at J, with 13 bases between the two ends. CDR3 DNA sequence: TGCAGCGCCCGAGGGGGTCCAGAGACCCAGTACTTC. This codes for CSARGGPETQYF.

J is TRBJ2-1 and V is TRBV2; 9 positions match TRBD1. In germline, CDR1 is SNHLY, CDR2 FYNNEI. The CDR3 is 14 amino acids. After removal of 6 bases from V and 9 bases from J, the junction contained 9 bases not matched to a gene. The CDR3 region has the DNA TGTGCCAGCAGGGCTAGGGACAGGGTGAGTGAGCAGTTCTTC. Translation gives CASRARDRVSEQFF.

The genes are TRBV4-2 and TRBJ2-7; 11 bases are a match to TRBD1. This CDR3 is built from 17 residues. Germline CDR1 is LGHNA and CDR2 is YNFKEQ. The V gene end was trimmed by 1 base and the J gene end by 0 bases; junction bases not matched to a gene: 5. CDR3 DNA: TGTGCCAGCAGCCAAGTCCCTGGACAGGGGGCCTCCTACGAGCAGTACTTC. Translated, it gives CASSQVPGQGASYEQYF.